The clone carrying this TCR beta chain has just a few counts. Its target is unknown. cDNA molecules, individually, were tagged with unique molecular identifiers. TCRdb re-called the 5' RACE reads through MiXCR, storing one row per CDR3 protein. The sample carries about 40,000 distinct CDR3 sequences, over 4% recorded once. Germline V lookup: CDR1 MDHEN, CDR2 SYDVKM. The V and J ends lost 5 bases and 6 bases respectively, with 10 bases between them. The CDR3 length is 12 residues. This record comes from a study of early T cells in non-severe SARS-CoV-2 infection. Study-wide background: Sequencing input comprised bulk RNA from unsorted whole blood; chain pairing was not available.

Broader study findings: Matching with VDJdb favored anti-spike CD8 responses (missing private and CD4 specificities).

The specimen sequenced was whole blood. The sequence was collected from an adult who was a healthcare worker with PCR-confirmed SARS-CoV-2 infection or an uninfected control (not recorded which). The J gene is TRBJ1-1, the V gene TRBV28; D unclear. CDR3 residues: CASSLPQAEAFF. As DNA, the CDR3 is TGTGCCAGCAGTCTCCCCCAGGCTGAAGCTTTCTTT.